This T cell receptor (beta chain) was sequenced in a study of shared clonotypes between healthy human individuals. Study summary: The study drew on a couple of women and a few men aged 18 to 49 as donors. Three plates were used per donor for CD4 naive, three for CD4 memory, two for CD8 naive and one for CD8 memory.

Germline CDR1 is SGHTA and CDR2 is FQGTGA. V lost 5 bases and J lost 6, with 14 bases in between. This CDR3 region has 14 residues. Comments on this clone: The antigen is not known.

Study outcomes and limitations: Clonotype sharing among donors was thought likely to change with sequencing depth.

Replicate PCRs for sorted subsets used roughly 200 ng DNA; this equaled 25,000 to 30,000 T cell genomes. Sequencing was performed with immunoSEQ multiplex PCR; in TCRdb, only in-frame clones are kept and a portion is missing. The sample carries approximately 2,300,000 clones, 85% to 95% recorded once. The sample taken for sequencing was naive CD4+ T cells from PBMCs. Subset of the sample: CD45RA+ positively selected. The V call is TRBV7-3, the J call TRBJ2-1; no clear D gene. This receptor was taken from a man between 18 and 29 years old in good health. Some clones in this sample may be carry-over from other donors' samples. The CDR3 nucleotides are TGTGCCAGCAGCCCGACCTCGTGGGGCAATGAGCAGTTCTTC. Its protein is CASSPTSWGNEQFF.